This T cell receptor (beta chain) was sequenced in a study of cytomegalovirus exposure and HLA in healthy donors. Findings of the study overall: Overall, some 160 TCR beta chains were annotated as cytomegalovirus-associated.

Sequencing was performed with immunoSEQ multiplex PCR; in TCRdb, only in-frame clones are kept and a portion is missing. The sample lists about 200,000 clones; around 88% were seen once. The V and J ends lost 3 bases and 4 bases respectively, with 13 bases between them. The CDR3 runs 14 residues. Germline CDR1 and CDR2: MDHEN and SYDVKM. In the case of this clone: The antigen is not known.

Sequenced: PBMCs. The J gene is TRBJ2-7, the V gene TRBV28; D might be TRBD2 (6 bases). This clonotype originated in a woman younger than 35 in good health and CMV-seronegative. The CDR3 sequence: CASSLGDSNYEQYF. CDR3 nucleotide sequence: TGTGCCAGCAGTTTGGGGGACTCAAATTACGAGCAGTACTTC.